This TCR beta chain was identified in a study of T-cell reconstitution after alpha-beta-depleted transplantation in children (dated by TCRdb to the mid-2010s). Study-level background: Using TCR repertoire profiling, the study followed T-cell immune reconstitution in a quantitative way in children after TCRalphabeta/CD19-depleted allogeneic hematopoietic cell transplantation.

The library was obtained by PCR. Sequenced using an Illumina HiSeq 2500. To normalize quantification of the TCRbeta repertoire, the TCR libraries were built with molecular barcoding that relied on unique molecular identifiers. TCRdb handled the public reads itself, with Q25 trimming in fastp and clone calling in MiXCR, and kept productive beta chains. Entries that share a CDR3 protein sequence are merged under the most common genes and DNA. The sample has roughly 350,000 distinct CDR3 sequences on record, about 9.3% of them singletons. The ten largest clones take up 2% to 3% of the sample. Counted from cysteine to phenylalanine, this CDR3 has 14 amino acids. Only the CDR3 region is kept as DNA, spanning 42 bases read in frame from base 1. According to the germline V gene, CDR1 reads SGHVS and CDR2 reads FQNEAQ. V loses 5 bases, J loses 3 bases, and the germline ends lie 10 bases apart. Concerning this clonotype itself: This clone's antigen is unknown. Base qualities are not at hand, and no much larger clone is one base apart.

This chain is built from TRBV7-8 and TRBJ2-2; the D gene cannot be named for sure. This receptor was taken from a human donor who donated a stem cell graft to a child with acute lymphoblastic leukemia. This sample comprised PBMCs from the stem cell graft donor, obtained from the stem cell graft. For the CDR3, the sequence is CASSPLIDTGELFF. The DNA is TGTGCCAGCAGCCCGCTGATCGACACCGGGGAGCTGTTTTTT.